One and the same sample provided the 31 T cell receptor beta chains below, sequenced in a study of blood T cell repertoires in COVID-19. Sequenced by immunoSEQ multiplex PCR; TCRdb stores in-frame clones only, minus some. The table lists 160,000 or so clones, around 80% of them singletons. Input material: peripheral blood. These receptors were obtained from a man between 65 and 79 years old with active or convalescent COVID-19.

This chain's CDR3 is CASSITTLSIREGFYGYTF. In nucleotides, the CDR3 is TGTGCCAGTAGTATTACAACCCTATCAATAAGGGAGGGATTTTATGGCTACACCTTC. This sequence joins TRBV19 and TRBJ1-2; D remains ambiguous. CDR3 length: 19 amino acids. Germline V CDR1 and CDR2: LNHDA, SQIVND (reference sequence). With 3 bases removed from V and 5 bases from J, the gap between germline ends came to 28 bases.

The CDR3 bases are TGTGCCATCAGTGAGCAGGGGCCCCAAGAGACCCAGTACTTC. Encoded protein: CAISEQGPQETQYF. The chain employs TRBV10-3 and TRBJ2-5; tentative D call: TRBD1 (6 bases). There are 14 residues in the CDR3. With 2 bases removed from V and 1 base from J, the gap between germline ends came to 8 bases. The germline V gene has CDR1 ENHRY and CDR2 SYGVKD.

The chain links TRBV6-2 or TRBV6-3 to TRBJ2-7; 7 bases line up with TRBD1. The ends lost 1 base at V and 2 bases at J; junction bases unmatched: 5. Per germline, CDR1 MNHEY and CDR2 SVGEGT. The CDR3 has 15 residues. CDR3 sequence reads: CASSYYSGTAYEQYF. The CDR3 bases are TGTGCCAGCAGTTACTATAGTGGGACAGCCTACGAGCAGTACTTC.

The chain employs TRBV2 and TRBJ2-1; TRBD2 matches at 7 bases. The length of the CDR3 is 14 residues. J gave up 8 bases and V 8 bases, and 12 bases lay outside the gene matches. CDR1 is SNHLY, CDR2 FYNNEI, per germline. The CDR3 DNA is TGTGCCAGCGGGCGGGCGGGGGTTGGCGATGAGCAGTTCTTC. Its protein product is CASGRAGVGDEQFF.

The chain recombines TRBV19 with TRBJ1-3; D gene ambiguous. The V end lost 2 bases, the J end lost 2 bases, and 10 bases lay between the germline ends. The germline CDR1 and CDR2 sequences are LNHDA and SQIVND (reference sequence). The CDR3 totals 15 residues. The CDR3, as DNA: TGTGCCAGTAGTATAAGATCCTCTACTGGAAACACCATATATTTT. This gives the protein CASSIRSSTGNTIYF.

V usage is TRBV6-5 and J usage is TRBJ1-2; tentatively, D is TRBD1 (5 bases). The V gene's germline CDR1 is MNHEY and CDR2 SVGAGI. The ends were cut back, 10 bases at V and 3 bases at J, with 12 bases in the middle. This CDR3 contains 12 residues. CDR3: CATRDSHYGYTF. The CDR3 DNA is TGTGCCACCCGGGACTCCCACTATGGCTACACCTTC.

CDR3: CASSLGGPTGYTF. Written as DNA, the CDR3 is TGCGCCAGCAGCTTGGGAGGCCCGACTGGCTACACCTTC. This chain uses TRBV5-1 with TRBJ1-2; no clear D. With 0 bases removed from V and 7 bases from J, the gap between germline ends came to 10 bases. The CDR3 spans 13 residues. Per germline, CDR1 SGHRS and CDR2 YFSETQ. The whole variable domain, filled in from reference TRBV5-1 and TRBJ1-2, reads KAGVTQTPRYLIKTRGQQVTLSCSPISGHRSVSWYQQTPGQGLQFLFEYFSETQRNKGNFPGRFSGRQFSNSRSEMNVSTLELGDSALYLCASSLGGPTGYTFGSGTRLTVV.

The chain uses TRBV2 and TRBJ2-5; D not certain. The germline CDR1 and CDR2 sequences are SNHLY and FYNNEI. This CDR3 comprises 12 residues. Trimming pared 6 bases from V and 0 bases from J, leaving 5 bases between. The CDR3 DNA is TGTGCCAGCAGGCTATACCAAGAGACCCAGTACTTC. Residues: CASRLYQETQYF. Combining the CDR3 with reference TRBV2 and TRBJ2-5 gives the whole variable domain EPEVTQTPSHQVTQMGQEVILRCVPISNHLYFYWYRQILGQKVEFLVSFYNNEISEKSEIFDDQFSVERPDGSNFTLKIRSTKLEDSAMYFCASRLYQETQYFGPGTRLLVL.

The chain uses TRBV27 and TRBJ1-6; 9 bases line up with TRBD1. Germline values: CDR1 MNHEY, CDR2 SMNVEV (reference sequence). CDR3 length equals 16 residues. With 5 bases clipped from V and 7 bases from J, the junction kept 9 bases outside the gene matches. The DNA of the CDR3 is TGTGCCAGCAGTCCCTATCTCGGACAGGGGAATTCACCCCTCCACTTT. It is translated as CASSPYLGQGNSPLHF.

The chain couples TRBV2 to TRBJ1-4, with TRBD1 matching over 7 bases. Unmatched junction bases numbered 12, after V lost 6 bases and J lost 8 bases. Looked up from germline, CDR1 is SNHLY and CDR2 is FYNNEI. The CDR3 has 15 amino acids. The CDR3 nucleotides are TGTGCCAGCAGCCAGAGACAGGGTTGGAAAGAAAAACTGTTTTTT. Translation gives CASSQRQGWKEKLFF.

The V gene is TRBV30, the J gene TRBJ2-1; D perhaps matches TRBD2 (6 bases). Germline lookup yields CDR1 GTSNPN and CDR2 SVGIG (reference sequence). V lost 5 bases and J 9 bases, leaving 14 bases between the germline ends. The CDR3 is made up of 12 amino acids. In DNA, the CDR3 is TGTGCCTGGCGTGGAGGGTCCGCTGAGCAGTTCTTC. Amino acid sequence: CAWRGGSAEQFF.

This clone was observed a few times. This rearrangement joins TRBV6-5 to TRBJ1-2, with D maybe TRBD1 (5 bases). There are 14 residues in the CDR3. The germline V gene has CDR1 MNHEY and CDR2 SVGAGI. Trimming took 6 bases from V and 2 from J, leaving 13 bases between them. The CDR3 sequence is CASRPRGINYGYTF. CDR3 coding DNA: TGTGCCAGCAGGCCCCGGGGGATAAACTATGGCTACACCTTC.

This clone was seen more than once but under ten times. The chain combines TRBV28 with TRBJ1-1; D call uncertain. CDR3 size: 12 residues. Germline CDR1 is MDHEN and CDR2 is SYDVKM. Trimming cost V 4 bases and J 3 bases, with 6 bases left between them. CDR3 loop: CASSSRYTEAFF. The CDR3 DNA reads TGTGCCAGCAGTTCCCGTTACACTGAAGCTTTCTTT.

This rearrangement joins TRBV5-1 to TRBJ2-5; no firm D call. V was trimmed by 3 bases and J by 2 bases, leaving 8 bases between them. The CDR3 consists of 13 residues. Looked up from germline, CDR1 is SGHRS and CDR2 is YFSETQ. The DNA of the CDR3 is TGCGCCAGCAGCTCTGGAGCTCAAGAGACCCAGTACTTC. Its translation is CASSSGAQETQYF.

This clone showed up just once. V usage is TRBV27 and J usage is TRBJ1-4; tentatively, D is TRBD1 (5 bases). The CDR3 spans 17 residues. V dropped 5 bases and J dropped 1 base, with 17 bases sitting between them. In germline, CDR1 is MNHEY, CDR2 SMNVEV (reference sequence). The CDR3: CASSSRAGGVTNEKLFF. CDR3 coding DNA: TGTGCCAGCAGTAGTAGGGCGGGGGGAGTAACTAATGAAAAACTGTTTTTT. The full variable domain, in which reference TRBV27 and TRBJ1-4 provide the parts outside the CDR3, is EAQVTQNPRYLITVTGKKLTVTCSQNMNHEYMSWYRQDPGLGLRQIYYSMNVEVTDKGDVPEGYKVSRKEKRNFPLILESPSPNQTSLYFCASSSRAGGVTNEKLFFGSGTQLSVL.

This clone was detected once. The rearrangement joins TRBV14 to TRBJ2-7, with D uncertain. CDR3 size: 11 residues. Germline-derived CDR1 and CDR2 are SGHDN and FVKESK. The V end was cut by 3 bases, the J end by 10 bases, with 10 bases between. The CDR3 nucleotides are TGTGCCAGCAGCCAGGCCAAGAACCAGTACTTC. Protein product: CASSQAKNQYF.

The CDR3 loop is CASSIQGATGELFF. The CDR3 DNA reads as TGTGCCAGTAGTATACAGGGGGCCACCGGGGAGCTGTTTTTT. The chain uses TRBV19 and TRBJ2-2; TRBD1 matches at 8 bases. V was clipped by 2 bases and J by 4 bases; unmatched bases: 0. This CDR3 comprises 14 residues. Germline values: CDR1 LNHDA, CDR2 SQIVND (reference sequence).

V gene TRBV2 combines with J gene TRBJ1-1, with a weak D call TRBD1 (6 bases). Germline V gene data show CDR1 as SNHLY and CDR2 as FYNNEI. V shed 7 bases and J shed 0 bases, with 12 bases lying between them. The CDR3 has 14 residues. The CDR3 DNA sequence: TGTGCCAGCATGGGGGCAGGGATGAACACTGAAGCTTTCTTT. Residues: CASMGAGMNTEAFF.

This chain connects TRBV7-6 to TRBJ1-1; TRBD1 might be the D (5 bases). CDR3 length: 13 amino acids. V dropped 2 bases and J dropped 6 bases, with 10 bases sitting between them. Germline loops: CDR1 SGHVS, CDR2 FNYEAQ. CDR3 bases: TGTGCCAGCAGCTTACAGGGTGGAGCTGAAGCTTTCTTT. Encoded protein: CASSLQGGAEAFF.

This chain connects TRBV2 to TRBJ1-4; D not resolved. The V gene lost 2 bases and the J gene lost 4 bases, with 14 bases spanning the gap. Germline V CDR1 and CDR2: SNHLY, FYNNEI. There are 16 residues in the CDR3. The CDR3 nucleotides read TGTGCCAGCAGTGAATTGGGAGTATCCAATAATGAAAAACTGTTTTTT. This gives the protein CASSELGVSNNEKLFF.

This rearrangement joins TRBV7-6 to TRBJ2-7, with D hard to call. CDR1 and CDR2 (germline): SGHVS, FNYEAQ. This CDR3 has 15 residues. V was shortened by 5 bases and J by 2 bases, with 16 bases between the two germline ends. CDR3 loop: CASSETIEVTYEQYF. The CDR3 coding sequence is TGTGCCAGCAGCGAAACGATCGAGGTGACCTACGAGCAGTACTTC. Drawing the rest from reference TRBV7-6 and TRBJ2-7, the complete variable domain is GAGVSQSPRYKVTKRGQDVALRCDPISGHVSLYWYRQALGQGPEFLTYFNYEAQQDKSGLPNDRFSAERPEGSISTLTIQRTEQRDSAMYRCASSETIEVTYEQYFGPGTRLTVT.

This clone was seen more than once but under ten times. The chain couples TRBV5-6 to TRBJ2-2; weak D call: TRBD2 (5 bases). Germline lookup yields CDR1 SGHDT and CDR2 YYEEEE. This CDR3 has 15 residues. V was clipped by 2 bases and J by 2 bases, with 10 bases between them. CDR3 DNA: TGTGCCAGCAGCTTAGGACTTATAAACACCGGGGAGCTGTTTTTT. Translation: CASSLGLINTGELFF.

This clone is a singleton in its sample. The chain recombines TRBV5-4 with TRBJ2-7; a weak D match, TRBD2 (7 bases). CDR3 size: 15 residues. Germline V CDR1 and CDR2: SGHNT, YYREEE (reference sequence). Trimming took off 4 bases at V and 3 bases at J, with 17 bases between the two ends. The CDR3, as DNA: TGTGCCAGCAGCCGGGGGCGGGAGATGGGCTACGAGCAGTACTTC. It encodes CASSRGREMGYEQYF.

The rearrangement joins TRBV24-1 to TRBJ1-3, with D unresolved. This CDR3 spans 17 amino acids. Germline V lookup: CDR1 KGHDR, CDR2 SFDVKD. CDR3 sequence reads: CAPVVSGRGLGGNTIYF. DNA for the CDR3: TGTGCACCAGTGGTTTCAGGCCGGGGTTTGGGTGGAAACACCATATATTTT.

The chain is built from TRBV7-9 and TRBJ1-4, with 7 bases identical to TRBD1. CDR3 length equals 14 residues. Germline trimming cut 6 bases from V and 7 bases from J; bases unmatched to any gene: 8. Germline-derived CDR1 and CDR2 are SEHNR and FQNEAQ (reference sequence). In DNA form, the CDR3 reads TGTGCCAGCAGTTCGGGACAGCCCATTGAAAAACTGTTTTTT. Its protein product is CASSSGQPIEKLFF.

V is TRBV7-9 and J is TRBJ2-5, with a possible D match to TRBD2 (6 bases). The V end was cut by 5 bases, the J end by 5 bases, with 15 bases between. This CDR3 comprises 14 residues. Germline CDR1 reads SEHNR; CDR2 reads FQNEAQ (reference sequence). The DNA of the CDR3 is TGTGCCAGCAGCAGAGCGGAGGGGAGGGAGACCCAGTACTTC. Translated: CASSRAEGRETQYF.

The rearrangement uses TRBV29-1 and TRBJ1-1; 7 bases line up with TRBD1. CDR1 is SQVTM and CDR2 is ANQGSEA in the germline V gene. The CDR3 consists of 13 residues. V was clipped by 5 bases and J by 6 bases; unmatched bases: 9. The DNA for the CDR3 is TGCAGCGTTTTCGCAGGGGGGCTGTCTGAAGCTTTCTTT. This encodes CSVFAGGLSEAFF. Combining the CDR3 with reference TRBV29-1 and TRBJ1-1 gives the whole variable domain SAVISQKPSRDICQRGTSLTIQCQVDSQVTMMFWYRQQPGQSLTLIATANQGSEATYESGFVIDKFPISRPNLTFSTLTVSNMSPEDSSIYLCSVFAGGLSEAFFGQGTRLTVV.

A word on this clone: An end of the junction differs from the germline gene, which may be a read error. The chain recombines TRBV7-7 with TRBJ2-3; D remains ambiguous. The CDR3 has 15 residues. In germline, CDR1 is SSHAT, CDR2 FNYEAQ (reference sequence). The CDR3 reads CASSLGPPSTDTQYF. CDR3 nucleotide sequence: TGTGCTAGCAGCTTAGGTCCTCCCAGCACAGATACGCAGTATTTT.

V is TRBV7-6 and J is TRBJ1-6; D not resolved. This CDR3 is built from 16 residues. The ends were cut back, 3 bases at V and 8 bases at J, with 17 bases in the middle. The germline gives CDR1 SGHVS, CDR2 FNYEAQ. CDR3 bases: TGTGCCAGCAGCTTGGGAGGAGCGGGGAAAGATTCACCCCTCCACTTT. Its protein product is CASSLGGAGKDSPLHF.

V gene TRBV11-2 combines with J gene TRBJ2-7, with D tentatively TRBD2 (5 bases). The germline CDR1 and CDR2 sequences are SGHAT and FQNNGV. The V gene lost 5 bases and the J gene lost 7 bases, with 18 bases spanning the gap. CDR3 length equals 14 residues. As DNA, the CDR3 is TGTGCCAGCAGCACATACCCGGAGACGGGAGAGCAGTACTTC. This encodes CASSTYPETGEQYF.

The CDR3 region has the DNA TGTGCCAGCAGTGATAGGACAAATGATCAGCCCCAGCATTTT. Translated: CASSDRTNDQPQHF. This chain uses TRBV2 with TRBJ1-5, with D possibly matching TRBD1 (5 bases). The germline CDR1 and CDR2 sequences are SNHLY and FYNNEI. This CDR3 is built from 14 residues. V was cut by 3 bases and J by 5 bases, with 11 bases left in between.